A single sample is the source of the 16 T cell receptor beta chains below, sequenced in a study of response to subunit inactivated influenza vaccine. TCRdb re-analysed the RT-PCR reads in MiXCR, keeping a single row per CDR3 protein. This table holds about 540,000 distinct CDR3 sequences, under 30% found once. These data were also filed under a second study, of T cells expressing NK-cell markers. Per that paper: In generating TCR beta cDNA, 5'RACE template switching with UMIs was used.

The sequences come from CD4+ T cells sorted from PBMCs, collected about 13 days after vaccination. The receptors here all came from a man aged 45-65 years who received an inactivated influenza vaccine.

The chain is built from TRBV18 and TRBJ2-2, with D possibly being TRBD1 (6 bases). Germline V gene lookup returns CDR1 KGHSH and CDR2 LQKENI. The CDR3 loop spans 15 amino acids. V was shortened by 3 bases and J by 3 bases, with 11 bases between the two germline ends. The CDR3 loop is CASSPDRIYTGELFF. The CDR3 DNA is TGTGCCAGCTCACCCGACAGGATCTACACCGGGGAGCTGTTTTTT.

In its sample, this clonotype was seen a few times. The rearrangement links TRBV27 to TRBJ2-3; D is possibly TRBD1 (6 bases). CDR1 and CDR2 from the germline V gene are MNHEY and SMNVEV (reference sequence). This CDR3 is 13 amino acids long. The germline V and J ends were trimmed by 6 bases and 0 bases, with 7 bases remaining between them. CDR3 nucleotides: TGTGCCAGCAGAGACAGGAGCACAGATACGCAGTATTTT. Translation: CASRDRSTDTQYF.

The chain combines TRBV28 with TRBJ2-3; D perhaps matches TRBD2 (6 bases). V was trimmed by 10 bases and J by 5 bases, leaving 13 bases between them. This CDR3 contains 12 residues. Germline V gives CDR1 MDHEN, CDR2 SYDVKM. CDR3 sequence (DNA): TGTGCCACCAGGACTACCCTAGATACGCAGTATTTT. It encodes CATRTTLDTQYF.

This clonotype was counted only a few times. The chain combines TRBV7-2 with TRBJ2-7; 10 bases map to TRBD2. The CDR3 has 16 amino acids. Losses at the gene ends were 1 base for V and 9 bases for J; bases not matched to a gene: 12. From germline, CDR1 is SGHTA and CDR2 FQGNSA. CDR3 amino acids: CASSLGAGLASLGQYF. Written as DNA, the CDR3 is TGTGCCAGCAGCTTAGGAGCGGGACTAGCGTCCTTAGGGCAGTACTTC.

This clonotype appeared a few times. CDR3 protein: CASKVRGQETQYF. The CDR3 DNA reads TGTGCCAGCAAGGTGCGCGGCCAAGAGACCCAGTACTTC. This chain joins TRBV6-1 and TRBJ2-5, with D unclear. The V end was cut by 7 bases, the J end by 1 base, with 10 bases between. Germline V CDR1 and CDR2: MNHNS, SASEGT. CDR3 length equals 13 residues.

This clonotype turned up a few times. The CDR3 spells CASSANRVAHTEAFF. CDR3 bases: TGCGCCAGCAGTGCTAACCGGGTGGCACACACTGAAGCTTTCTTT. The chain couples TRBV10-2 to TRBJ1-1; D gene uncertain. V was shortened by 4 bases and J by 3 bases, with 15 bases between the two germline ends. The CDR3 spans 15 residues. Germline V gene sequence: CDR1 WSHSY, CDR2 SAAADI.

The chain has TRBV20-1 and TRBJ1-5; tentative D call: TRBD1 (5 bases). Germline CDR1 DFQATT, CDR2 SNEGSKA (reference sequence). The CDR3 extends over 15 amino acids. V lost 3 bases, J lost 3 bases, and 15 bases lay in between. In DNA form, the CDR3 reads TGCAGTGCTAGGGAGTCGGGGGGGTTCAATCAGCCCCAGCATTTT. Protein sequence: CSARESGGFNQPQHF.

The chain uses TRBV7-2 and TRBJ2-3, with a tentative D call TRBD2 (6 bases). V lost 5 bases and J lost 4, with 16 bases in between. The CDR3 loop spans 15 amino acids. The germline CDR1 and CDR2 sequences are SGHTA and FQGNSA. The CDR3 DNA reads TGTGCCAGCAGCCAAGCCGGGAGCGCTGCAGATACGCAGTATTTT. Its protein product is CASSQAGSAADTQYF.

The V call is TRBV11-2, the J call TRBJ2-3; D may be TRBD1 or TRBD2 (5 bases each). The CDR3 is made up of 17 amino acids. V lost 1 base and J lost 8, with 22 bases in between. Germline V CDR1 and CDR2: SGHAT, FQNNGV. The CDR3 loop is CASSLVAAGRAMGTQYF. CDR3 bases: TGTGCCAGCAGCTTAGTGGCGGCAGGGAGAGCAATGGGTACGCAGTATTTT.

This rearrangement joins TRBV29-1 to TRBJ1-1; 8 nucleotides match TRBD1. V gave up 5 bases and J gave up 1 base; unmatched junction bases: 12. The CDR3 spans 16 residues. Germline loops: CDR1 SQVTM, CDR2 ANQGSEA. CDR3 sequence: CSVLPDRVGWNTEAFF. CDR3 in DNA: TGCAGCGTTTTACCGGACAGGGTAGGCTGGAACACTGAAGCTTTCTTT. Complete variable domain (other parts from reference TRBV29-1 and TRBJ1-1): SAVISQKPSRDICQRGTSLTIQCQVDSQVTMMFWYRQQPGQSLTLIATANQGSEATYESGFVIDKFPISRPNLTFSTLTVSNMSPEDSSIYLCSVLPDRVGWNTEAFFGQGTRLTVV.

The chain is built from TRBV14 and TRBJ2-1; no reliable D call. The CDR3 covers 13 residues. Per the germline V gene, CDR1 is SGHDN and CDR2 is FVKESK. V lost 3 bases and J 4 bases, leaving 7 bases between the germline ends. The CDR3 loop is CASSQSQYNEQFF. Here the CDR3 DNA reads TGTGCCAGCAGCCAGTCTCAGTACAATGAGCAGTTCTTC.

The rearrangement uses TRBV3-1 and TRBJ2-3, with 11 bases identical to TRBD2. V lost 4 bases and J lost 4; bases outside the gene matches: 7. The CDR3 totals 16 residues. CDR1 is LGHDT, CDR2 YNNKEL, per germline (reference sequence). The CDR3 coding sequence is TGTGCCAGCAGCCGTACTAGCGGGGGTGGGGCAGATACGCAGTATTTT. It codes for CASSRTSGGGADTQYF.

A few counts support this clonotype. The chain has TRBV7-9 and TRBJ2-5, with 10 bases identical to TRBD1. Unmatched junction bases numbered 5, after V lost 5 bases and J lost 2 bases. Germline CDR1 and CDR2: SEHNR and FQNEAQ (reference sequence). The CDR3 is 15 residues long. CDR3 region: CASSLGTGVQETQYF. The DNA for the CDR3 is TGTGCCAGCAGCCTCGGGACAGGGGTACAAGAGACCCAGTACTTC.

This clonotype was seen a handful of times. One end of the junction varies from germline; a read error may be responsible. The V call is TRBV5-5, the J call TRBJ1-1; D gene ambiguous. The germline gives CDR1 SGHKS, CDR2 YYEKEE (reference sequence). This CDR3 has 13 amino acids. CDR3 protein: CASSLAVNAEAFF. DNA of the CDR3: TGTGCCAGCAGCTTGGCCGTGAACGCTGAAGCTTTCTTT.

This clonotype was seen many times. The chain uses TRBV7-2 and TRBJ1-6, with 9 bases matching TRBD1. The CDR3 has 17 residues. The germline CDR1 and CDR2 sequences are SGHTA and FQGNSA. Germline trimming cut 5 bases from V and 0 bases from J; bases unmatched to any gene: 5. The CDR3 sequence: CASSPGQGSSYNSPLHF. CDR3 coding DNA: TGTGCCAGCAGCCCTGGACAGGGGAGCTCCTATAATTCACCCCTCCACTTT.

The V gene is TRBV7-9, the J gene TRBJ2-3; perhaps TRBD2 as D (6 bases). Trimming pared 2 bases from V and 11 bases from J, leaving 8 bases between. CDR1 and CDR2 (germline): SEHNR, FQNEAQ (reference sequence). The CDR3 consists of 11 residues. The CDR3 coding sequence is TGTGCCAGCAGCTTACAAGCGGGGCAGTATTTT. It translates to CASSLQAGQYF. Together with reference TRBV7-9 and TRBJ2-3, the CDR3 gives the full variable domain: DTGVSQNPRHKITKRGQNVTFRCDPISEHNRLYWYRQTLGQGPEFLTYFQNEAQLEKSRLLSDRFSAERPKGSFSTLEIQRTEQGDSAMYLCASSLQAGQYFGPGTRLTVL.